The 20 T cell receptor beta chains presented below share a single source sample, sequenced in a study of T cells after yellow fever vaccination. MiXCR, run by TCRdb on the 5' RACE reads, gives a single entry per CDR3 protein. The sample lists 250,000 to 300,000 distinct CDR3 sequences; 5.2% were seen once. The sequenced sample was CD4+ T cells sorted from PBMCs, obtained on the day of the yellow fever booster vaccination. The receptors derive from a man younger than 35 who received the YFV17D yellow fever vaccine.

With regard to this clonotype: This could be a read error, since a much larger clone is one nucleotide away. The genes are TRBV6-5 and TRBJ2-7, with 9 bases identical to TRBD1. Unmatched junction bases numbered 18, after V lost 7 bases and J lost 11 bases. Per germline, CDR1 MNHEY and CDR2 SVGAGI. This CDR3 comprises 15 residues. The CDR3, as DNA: TGTGCCAGCAATTCACCGGGACAGGGTTGGGGAGAGAAGTACTTC. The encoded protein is CASNSPGQGWGEKYF.

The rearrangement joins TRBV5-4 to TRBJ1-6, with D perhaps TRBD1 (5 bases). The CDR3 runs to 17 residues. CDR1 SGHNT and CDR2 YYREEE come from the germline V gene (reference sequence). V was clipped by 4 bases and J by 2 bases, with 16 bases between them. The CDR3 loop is CASSVVRGIPYNSPLHF. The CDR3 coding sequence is TGTGCCAGCAGCGTTGTGAGGGGAATCCCCTATAATTCACCCCTCCACTTT.

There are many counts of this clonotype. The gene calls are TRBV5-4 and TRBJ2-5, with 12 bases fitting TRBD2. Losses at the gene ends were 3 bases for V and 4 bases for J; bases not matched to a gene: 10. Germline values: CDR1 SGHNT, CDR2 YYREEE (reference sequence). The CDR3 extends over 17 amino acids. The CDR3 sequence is CASSSPGLAGFGETQYF. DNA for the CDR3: TGTGCCAGCAGCTCCCCCGGACTAGCGGGGTTTGGAGAGACCCAGTACTTC.

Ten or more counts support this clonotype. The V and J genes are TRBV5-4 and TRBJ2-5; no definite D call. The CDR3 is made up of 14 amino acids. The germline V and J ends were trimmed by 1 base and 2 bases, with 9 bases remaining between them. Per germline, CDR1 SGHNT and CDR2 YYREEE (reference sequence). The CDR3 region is CASSLSPEQETQYF. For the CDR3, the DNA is TGTGCCAGCAGCTTGTCTCCAGAACAAGAGACCCAGTACTTC.

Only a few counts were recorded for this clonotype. Here the CDR3 DNA reads TGTGCCAGCAGCCCGACTAGCCTCGCAGGGACCCAGTACTTC. Translated, it gives CASSPTSLAGTQYF. V gene TRBV7-2 combines with J gene TRBJ2-5; the match to TRBD2 covers 7 bases. The CDR3 length is 14 residues. Trimming at V came to 5 bases and at J to 7 bases, leaving 10 bases not matched to a gene. CDR1 and CDR2 (germline): SGHTA, FQGNSA.

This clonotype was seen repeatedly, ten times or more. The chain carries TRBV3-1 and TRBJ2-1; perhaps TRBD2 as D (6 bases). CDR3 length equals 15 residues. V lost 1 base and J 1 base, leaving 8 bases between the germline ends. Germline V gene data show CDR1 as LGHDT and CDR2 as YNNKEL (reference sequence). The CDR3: CASSQVGGSYNEQFF. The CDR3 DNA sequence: TGTGCCAGCAGCCAAGTTGGGGGGTCCTACAATGAGCAGTTCTTC.

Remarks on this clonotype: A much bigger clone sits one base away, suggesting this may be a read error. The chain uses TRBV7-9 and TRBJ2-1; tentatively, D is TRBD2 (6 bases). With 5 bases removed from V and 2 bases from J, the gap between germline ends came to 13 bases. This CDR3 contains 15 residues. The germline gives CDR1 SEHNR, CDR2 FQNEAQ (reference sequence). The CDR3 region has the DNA TGTGCCAGCAGCAAGATCGGGAGCCCCTACAATGAGCAGTTCTTC. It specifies CASSKIGSPYNEQFF.

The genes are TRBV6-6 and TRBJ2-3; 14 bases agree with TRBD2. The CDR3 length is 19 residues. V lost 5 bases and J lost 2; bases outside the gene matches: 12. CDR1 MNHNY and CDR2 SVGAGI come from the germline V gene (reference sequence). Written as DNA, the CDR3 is TGTGCCAGCAGTCCCCAAACCGGGACTAGCGGGAGATTCACAGATACGCAGTATTTT. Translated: CASSPQTGTSGRFTDTQYF.

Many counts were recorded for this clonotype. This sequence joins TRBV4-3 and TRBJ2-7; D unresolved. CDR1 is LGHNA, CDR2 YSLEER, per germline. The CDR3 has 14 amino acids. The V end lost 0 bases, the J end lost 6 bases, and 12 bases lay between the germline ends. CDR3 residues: CASSQDLGWGEQYF. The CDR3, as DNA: TGCGCCAGCAGCCAAGATCTCGGCTGGGGCGAGCAGTACTTC.

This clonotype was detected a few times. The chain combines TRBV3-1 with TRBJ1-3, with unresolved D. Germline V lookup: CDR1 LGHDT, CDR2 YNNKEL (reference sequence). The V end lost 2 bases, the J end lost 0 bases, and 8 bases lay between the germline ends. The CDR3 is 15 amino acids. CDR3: CASSQRPISGNTIYF. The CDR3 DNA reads TGTGCCAGCAGCCAAAGACCGATCTCTGGAAACACCATATATTTT.

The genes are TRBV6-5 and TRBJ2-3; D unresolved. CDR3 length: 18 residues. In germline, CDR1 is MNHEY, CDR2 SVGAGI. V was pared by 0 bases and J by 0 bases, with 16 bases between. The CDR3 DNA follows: TGTGCCAGCAGTTACTCGAAATTTCGAGCTGCTAGCACAGATACGCAGTATTTT. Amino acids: CASSYSKFRAASTDTQYF.

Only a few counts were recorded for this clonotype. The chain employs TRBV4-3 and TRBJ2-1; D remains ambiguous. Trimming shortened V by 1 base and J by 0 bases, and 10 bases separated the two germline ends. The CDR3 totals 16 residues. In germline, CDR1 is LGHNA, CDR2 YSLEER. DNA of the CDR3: TGCGCCAGCAGCCAAGGCACCCTGAGCTCCTACAATGAGCAGTTCTTC. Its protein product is CASSQGTLSSYNEQFF.

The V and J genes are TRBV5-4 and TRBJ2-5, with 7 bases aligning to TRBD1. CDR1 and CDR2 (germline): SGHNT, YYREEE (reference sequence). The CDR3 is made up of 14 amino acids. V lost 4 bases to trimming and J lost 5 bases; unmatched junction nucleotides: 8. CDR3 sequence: CASSTLQGWETQYF. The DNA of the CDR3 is TGTGCCAGCAGCACTCTACAGGGGTGGGAGACCCAGTACTTC.

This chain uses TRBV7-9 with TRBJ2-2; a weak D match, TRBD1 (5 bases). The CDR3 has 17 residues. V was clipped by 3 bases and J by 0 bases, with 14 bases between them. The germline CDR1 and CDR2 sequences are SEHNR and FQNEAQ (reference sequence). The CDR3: CASSLNDAGPNTGELFF. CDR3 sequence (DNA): TGTGCCAGCAGCTTGAACGATGCAGGGCCGAACACCGGGGAGCTGTTTTTT. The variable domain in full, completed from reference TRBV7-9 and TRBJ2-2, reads DTGVSQNPRHKITKRGQNVTFRCDPISEHNRLYWYRQTLGQGPEFLTYFQNEAQLEKSRLLSDRFSAERPKGSFSTLEIQRTEQGDSAMYLCASSLNDAGPNTGELFFGEGSRLTVL.

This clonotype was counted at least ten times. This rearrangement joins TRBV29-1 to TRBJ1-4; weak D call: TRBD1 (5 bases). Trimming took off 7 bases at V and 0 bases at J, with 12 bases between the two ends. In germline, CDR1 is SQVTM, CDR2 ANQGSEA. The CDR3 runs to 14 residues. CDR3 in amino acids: CSGGGGATNEKLFF. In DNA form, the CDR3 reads TGCAGCGGGGGCGGGGGTGCAACTAATGAAAAACTGTTTTTT. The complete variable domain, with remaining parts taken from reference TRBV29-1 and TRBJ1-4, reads SAVISQKPSRDICQRGTSLTIQCQVDSQVTMMFWYRQQPGQSLTLIATANQGSEATYESGFVIDKFPISRPNLTFSTLTVSNMSPEDSSIYLCSGGGGATNEKLFFGSGTQLSVL.

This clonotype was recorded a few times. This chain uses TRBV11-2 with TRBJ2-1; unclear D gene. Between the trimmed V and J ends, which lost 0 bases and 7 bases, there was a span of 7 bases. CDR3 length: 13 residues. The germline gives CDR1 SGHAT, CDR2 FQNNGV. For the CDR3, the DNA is TGTGCCAGCAGCTTAGATGTGGGAAATGAGCAGTTCTTC. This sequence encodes CASSLDVGNEQFF.

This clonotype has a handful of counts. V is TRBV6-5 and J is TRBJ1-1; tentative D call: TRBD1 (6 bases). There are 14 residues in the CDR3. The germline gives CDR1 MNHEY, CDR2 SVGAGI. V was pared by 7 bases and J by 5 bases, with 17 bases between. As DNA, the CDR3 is TGTGCCAGCATAGGTGGGGGGCCGGTGACTGAAGCTTTCTTT. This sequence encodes CASIGGGPVTEAFF.

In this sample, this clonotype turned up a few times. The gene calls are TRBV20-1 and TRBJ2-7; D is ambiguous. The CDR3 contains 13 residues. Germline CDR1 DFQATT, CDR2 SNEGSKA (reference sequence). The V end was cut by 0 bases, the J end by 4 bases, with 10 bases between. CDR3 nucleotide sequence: TGCAGTGCTAGAGAAGTTGGTGCATACGAGCAGTACTTC. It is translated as CSAREVGAYEQYF.

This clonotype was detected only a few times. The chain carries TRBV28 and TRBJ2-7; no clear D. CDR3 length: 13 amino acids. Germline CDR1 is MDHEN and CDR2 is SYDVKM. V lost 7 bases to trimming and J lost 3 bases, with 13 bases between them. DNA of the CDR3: TGTGCCAGCAAAGAAGGGAATGGCTACGAGCAGTACTTC. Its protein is CASKEGNGYEQYF.

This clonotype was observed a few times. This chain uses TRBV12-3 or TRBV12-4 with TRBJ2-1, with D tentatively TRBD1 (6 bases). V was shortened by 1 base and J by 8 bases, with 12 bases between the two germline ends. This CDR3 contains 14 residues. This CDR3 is CASSLVRQAYEQFF. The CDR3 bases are TGTGCCAGCAGTTTAGTTAGACAGGCCTATGAGCAGTTCTTC.